This T cell receptor (beta chain) was identified during a study of control samples from healthy donors and cancer patients. This table comes from immunoSEQ multiplex PCR, and its TCRdb copy is limited to in-frame clones, with some not included. The table has about 94,000 clones, 90% seen once. V was shortened by 4 bases and J by 4 bases, with 17 bases between the two germline ends. Germline V lookup: CDR1 MGHDK, CDR2 SYGVNS. CDR3 length equals 16 residues. Sequencing used blood. The chain employs TRBV25-1 and TRBJ2-1; possibly TRBD2 for D (7 bases). The TCR comes from a woman aged 18-35 years in good health. The CDR3 DNA reads as TGTGCCAGCAGTGGGGCCGGCAGGGGAGGGTACAATGAGCAGTTCTTC. Translated, it gives CASSGAGRGGYNEQFF.